This TCR beta chain was sequenced during a study of T cell changes during pregnancy in multiple sclerosis. The assay was immunoSEQ multiplex PCR, and TCRdb's table has in-frame clones only and misses some. The sample contains about 20,000 clones, around 89% of which appear only once. Sequenced here: CD8+ T cells from peripheral blood mononuclear cells, sampled in the second trimester of pregnancy. The sequence was collected from a female donor in good health, enrolled as a control in a pregnancy study.

The CDR3 sequence is CASSPELTGNYGYTF. For the CDR3, the DNA is TGTGCCAGCAGCCCAGAACTGACAGGAAATTACGGCTACACCTTC. The chain combines TRBV11-2 with TRBJ1-2; D perhaps matches TRBD1 (6 bases). This CDR3 contains 15 residues. CDR1 and CDR2 from the germline V gene are SGHAT and FQNNGV. Deletions cut 5 bases from V and 8 bases from J, with 21 bases between.